This T cell receptor (beta chain) was recovered during a study of cytomegalovirus exposure and HLA in healthy donors (dated by TCRdb to about 2017). About the full investigation: The 550 to 750 repertoires of the first cohort and the 110 or so validation repertoires were produced on the same platform, according to a later analysis. To predict cytomegalovirus infection status, the study brought together high-throughput TCR immunosequencing, statistical association of individual TCRs with disease status, and machine learning. The aim of the study was to test whether cataloging public T cell receptors could identify signatures of past pathogen exposure. Along with the approximately 700-subject first cohort, a separate validation cohort of around 110 different subjects was used. The research as a whole found: The classifier was reported to diagnose cytomegalovirus status with high specificity and sensitivity in both the original and validation cohorts. A total of 150 or so TCR beta chains were listed by the study as associated with cytomegalovirus. A later analysis had no HLA typing for the validation cohort, so co-occurrence there was scored across all 120 repertoires. In vitro tests confirmed that a few of the cytomegalovirus-associated TCR beta chains recognize cytomegalovirus antigens. The authors suggested that the approach could potentially be generalized to other disease states and immunological phenotypes. Most TCR sequences were seen in very few donors, while some public TCRs were found in many individuals. Of the cluster scores, around 95% were above 0 in a later analysis, which found that TCRs clustered in the first cohort also tended to co-occur in the approximately 130 validation repertoires.

Donors formed part of the validation cohort, which comprised 120 subjects and was distinct from the first cohort of over 500 subjects. In regard to this clone: Its antigen is still unknown. Base qualities were left out, and no much larger clone turns up one base away.

Trimming takes 5 bases off V and 7 bases off J; junction bases not matched to a gene: 9. Its CDR3 holds 15 amino acids, cysteine through phenylalanine. Of all the DNA, just the CDR3 is kept, 45 bases in frame from base 1. CDR1 SGHTA and CDR2 FQGTGA are derived from the germline V gene. Libraries were made using the immunoSEQ multiplex PCR assay. The original pipeline was this. To diagnose cytomegalovirus status from the catalog of TCR beta chain sequences, a statistical classification framework was built. This immuneACCESS table, as held by TCRdb, lists in-frame sequences with V and J called but not all clones. Of the missing ones, under half trace to an unresolved V gene in checked studies; the others have no known cause. That table supplies the V and J calls and clone size; D and trimming were determined from the DNA. This sample lists some 120,000 clones; roughly 90% were detected once. Of the sample, under 2% is held by the ten largest clones.

This sequence originates from a young woman in good health and CMV-seronegative. The rearrangement joined TRBV7-3 to TRBJ2-1; the central 9 bases match TRBD1. The sequencing sample was made of PBMCs. The CDR3 in this case is CASSPTGGPGNEQFF. The base sequence is TGTGCCAGCAGCCCAACAGGGGGCCCTGGGAATGAGCAGTTCTTC.